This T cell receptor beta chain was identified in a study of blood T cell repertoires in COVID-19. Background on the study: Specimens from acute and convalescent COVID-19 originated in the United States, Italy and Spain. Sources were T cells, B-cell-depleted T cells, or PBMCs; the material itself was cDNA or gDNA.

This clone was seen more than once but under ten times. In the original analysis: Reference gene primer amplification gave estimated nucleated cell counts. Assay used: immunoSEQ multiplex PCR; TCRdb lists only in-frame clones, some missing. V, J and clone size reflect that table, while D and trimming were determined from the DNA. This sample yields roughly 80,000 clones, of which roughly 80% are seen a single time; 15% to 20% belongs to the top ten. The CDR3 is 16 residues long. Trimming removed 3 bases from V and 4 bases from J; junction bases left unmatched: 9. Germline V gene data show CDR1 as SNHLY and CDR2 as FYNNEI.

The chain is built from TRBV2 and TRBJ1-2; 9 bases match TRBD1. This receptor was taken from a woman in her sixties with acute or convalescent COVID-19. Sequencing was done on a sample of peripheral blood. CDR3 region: CASSDPTGGAPYGYTF. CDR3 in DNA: TGTGCCAGCAGTGACCCGACAGGGGGAGCCCCCTATGGCTACACCTTC.